This T cell receptor (beta chain) was identified during a study of T cells in Graves' hyperthyroidism and ophthalmopathy. Study-wide results and limits: Appearing also in blood were most of the thyroid clonotypes expanded above 0.001.

Per germline, CDR1 SGHAT and CDR2 FQDESV (reference sequence). Trimming pared 1 base from V and 6 bases from J, leaving 19 bases between. The CDR3 consists of 16 residues. Regarding this clonotype: The target antigen is unknown.

Amplification of TCR beta CDR3 regions used RNA as the template. TCR CDR3 regions were first amplified by RT-PCR with HTBI primers. TCRdb recomputed calls from the multiplex PCR reads with MiXCR, one row per CDR3 protein. This table holds about 550,000 distinct CDR3 sequences, roughly 20% found once. The receptor comes from a man between 18 and 35 years old with Graves' hyperthyroidism. V and J are TRBV11-1 and TRBJ2-7, with D maybe TRBD2 (6 bases). The source material was blood. CDR3 coding DNA: TGTGCCAGCAGCTTAGTACGGGCGGGGTCGGAATTCGAGCAGTACTTC. This sequence encodes CASSLVRAGSEFEQYF.